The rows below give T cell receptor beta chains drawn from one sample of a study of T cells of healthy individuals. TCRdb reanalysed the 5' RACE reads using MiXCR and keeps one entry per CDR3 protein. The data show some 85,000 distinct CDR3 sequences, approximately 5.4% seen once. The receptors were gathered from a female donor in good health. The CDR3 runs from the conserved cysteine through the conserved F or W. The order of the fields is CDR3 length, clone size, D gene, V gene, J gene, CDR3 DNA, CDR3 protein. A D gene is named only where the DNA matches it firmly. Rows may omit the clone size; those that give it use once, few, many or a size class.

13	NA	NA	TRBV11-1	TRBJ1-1	TGTGCCAGCAGTCCCGGTTGGTACACTGAAGCTTTCTTT	CASSPGWYTEAFF
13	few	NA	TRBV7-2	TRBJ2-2	TGTGCCAGCAGCTTCTCTGACCCCGGGGAGCTGTTTTTT	CASSFSDPGELFF
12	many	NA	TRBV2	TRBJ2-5	TGTGCCAGCAGATCAGGAGGAGAGACCCAGTACTTC	CASRSGGETQYF
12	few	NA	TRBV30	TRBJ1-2	TGTGCCTGGAGCAGACGCTTCTATGGCTACACCTTC	CAWSRRFYGYTF
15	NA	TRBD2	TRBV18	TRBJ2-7	TGTGCCAGCTCGCACACTAGCGGGAGCTCCTACGAGCAGTACTTC	CASSHTSGSSYEQYF
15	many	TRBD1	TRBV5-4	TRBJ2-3	TGTGCCAGCAGCTTGACAGGGGGCGGCACAGATACGCAGTATTTT	CASSLTGGGTDTQYF
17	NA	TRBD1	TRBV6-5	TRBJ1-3	TGTGCCAGCAGTTGGGGCAGGGGGAAAAGCTCTGGAAACACCATATATTTT	CASSWGRGKSSGNTIYF
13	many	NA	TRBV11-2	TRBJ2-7	TGTGCCAGCAGCTTGTCCAGATCCTACGAGCAGTACTTC	CASSLSRSYEQYF
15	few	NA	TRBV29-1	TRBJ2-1	TGCAGCGTTGAAGCCCCTGGGGGAGTGTCCAATGAGCAGTTCTTC	CSVEAPGGVSNEQFF
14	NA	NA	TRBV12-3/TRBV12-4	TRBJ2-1	TGTGCCAGCAGTCCCGACCCTGGCAGGAATGAGCAGTTCTTC	CASSPDPGRNEQFF
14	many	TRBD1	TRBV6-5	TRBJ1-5	TGTGCCAGCAGTGACCGACAGGGGGGGCAGCCCCAGCATTTT	CASSDRQGGQPQHF
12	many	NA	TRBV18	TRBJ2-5	TGTGCCAGCTCACCCCGGACGGGGACCCAGTACTTC	CASSPRTGTQYF
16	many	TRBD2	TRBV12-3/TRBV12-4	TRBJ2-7	TGTGCCAGCAGTTCCCGTGCTAGCGGCGCACCCTACGAGCAGTACTTC	CASSSRASGAPYEQYF
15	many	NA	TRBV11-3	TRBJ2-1	TGTGCCAGCAGCTTAGACGGACAGCCCTACAATGAGCAGTTCTTC	CASSLDGQPYNEQFF
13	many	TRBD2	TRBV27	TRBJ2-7	TGTGCCAGCCGCGGGAGGGCCTTTAGCGAGCAGTACTTC	CASRGRAFSEQYF
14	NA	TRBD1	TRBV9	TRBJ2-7	TGTGCCAGCAGCGTAATGGGACAGGGTCACGAGCAGTACTTC	CASSVMGQGHEQYF
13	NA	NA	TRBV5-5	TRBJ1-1	TGTGCCAGCAGTCAGGAAGGGTCCCCTGAAGCTTTCTTT	CASSQEGSPEAFF
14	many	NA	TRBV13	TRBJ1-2	TGTGCCAGCAGCCGGGTTCTTCAGACCTATGGCTACACCTTC	CASSRVLQTYGYTF
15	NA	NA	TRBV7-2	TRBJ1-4	TGTGCCAGCAGCTTAGTGGCAGATAATAATGAAAAACTGTTTTTT	CASSLVADNNEKLFF
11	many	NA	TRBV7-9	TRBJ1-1	TGTGCCAGCAGCCCTTCTACTGAAGCTTTCTTT	CASSPSTEAFF
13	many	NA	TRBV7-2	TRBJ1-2	TGTGCCAGCTGGGTGGGGGGGGCTAAGGGCTACACCTTC	CASWVGGAKGYTF
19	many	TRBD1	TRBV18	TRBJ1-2	TGTGCCAGCTCAAATGCTAAGGGACAGGGGGCGAGGGTCGACTATGGCTACACCTTC	CASSNAKGQGARVDYGYTF
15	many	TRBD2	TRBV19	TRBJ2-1	TGTGCCAGTAGTACCTCTAGCGGGAGTCACAATGAGCAGTTCTTC	CASSTSSGSHNEQFF
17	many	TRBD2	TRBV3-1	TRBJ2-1	TGTGCCAGCAGCCAAGTGAGGACTAGCGGGAGGGGAAATGAGCAGTTCTTC	CASSQVRTSGRGNEQFF
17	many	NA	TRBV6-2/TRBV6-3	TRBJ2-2	TGTGCCAGCAGTTACTCGTTCCGGGGCGCGTATACCGGGGAGCTGTTTTTT	CASSYSFRGAYTGELFF
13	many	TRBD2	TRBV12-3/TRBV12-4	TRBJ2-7	TGTGCCAGCAGTACGAGAACTAGCGGAGCGCAGTACTTC	CASSTRTSGAQYF
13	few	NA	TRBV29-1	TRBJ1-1	TGCAGCGTTGAAGTCACGACGAACACTGAAGCTTTCTTT	CSVEVTTNTEAFF
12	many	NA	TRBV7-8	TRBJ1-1	TGTGCCAGCAGCCCCCAGAACACTGAAGCTTTCTTT	CASSPQNTEAFF
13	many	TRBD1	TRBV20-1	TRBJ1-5	TGCAGTGCTAGAGGACAGGGTAAGGGGCCCCAGCATTTT	CSARGQGKGPQHF
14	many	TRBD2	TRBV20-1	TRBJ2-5	TGCAGTGCTAGAGATACTAGCGGCCAAGAGACCCAGTACTTC	CSARDTSGQETQYF
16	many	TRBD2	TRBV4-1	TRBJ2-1	TGCGCCAGCAGCCAAGCTCGGGGGCGGGGGGGTGATGAGCAGTTCTTC	CASSQARGRGGDEQFF
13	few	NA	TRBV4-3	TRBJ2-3	TGCGCCAGCAGCCGATTAGGTTTGGATACGCAGTATTTT	CASSRLGLDTQYF
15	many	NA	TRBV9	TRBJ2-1	TGTGCCAGCAGCGTAGGGGACAACCTCTACAATGAGCAGTTCTTC	CASSVGDNLYNEQFF
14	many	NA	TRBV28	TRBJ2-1	TGTGCCAGCTGTTGTAACGGGAACGTCGGTGAGCAGTTCTTC	CASCCNGNVGEQFF
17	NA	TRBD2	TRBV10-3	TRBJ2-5	TGTGCCATCAGTGCCAGACTAGCGGGAGAAGTAGGGGAGACCCAGTACTTC	CAISARLAGEVGETQYF
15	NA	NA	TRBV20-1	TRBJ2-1	TGCAGTGCTAGAGCCCAATTAACTGGATACAATGAGCAGTTCTTC	CSARAQLTGYNEQFF
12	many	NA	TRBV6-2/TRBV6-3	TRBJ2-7	TGTGCCAGCAGTACCCAAAGGGGGGTAGAGAACTTC	CASSTQRGVENF
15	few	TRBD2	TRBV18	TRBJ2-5	TGTGCCAGCTCACCACGACTAGCAGACCAAGAGACCCAGTACTTC	CASSPRLADQETQYF
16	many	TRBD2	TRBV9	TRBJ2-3	TGTGCCAGCAGCGGAAAGTTTAGCGGGAGTGGAGATACGCAGTATTTT	CASSGKFSGSGDTQYF
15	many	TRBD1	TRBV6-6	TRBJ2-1	TGTGCCAGCTGGAGACAGGGCAGCTCCTACAATGAGCAGTTCTTC	CASWRQGSSYNEQFF
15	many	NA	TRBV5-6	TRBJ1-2	TGTGCCAGCAGCTTGCAACTAACGGCCAACTATGGCTACACCTTC	CASSLQLTANYGYTF
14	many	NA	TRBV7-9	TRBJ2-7	TGTGCCAGCAGCTCCCTCCGCCGGCCCTACGAGCAGTACTTC	CASSSLRRPYEQYF
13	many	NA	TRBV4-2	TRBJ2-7	TGTGCCAGCAGTGAGGGGGTCAGGTACGAGCAGTACTTC	CASSEGVRYEQYF
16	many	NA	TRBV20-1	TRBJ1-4	TGCAGTGCTAGAGATTTACATGGAAAAACTAATGAAAAACTGTTTTTT	CSARDLHGKTNEKLFF
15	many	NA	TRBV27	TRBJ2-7	TGTGCCAGCAGTTTGTCAGCAGAATGGTCCTACGAGCAGTACTTC	CASSLSAEWSYEQYF
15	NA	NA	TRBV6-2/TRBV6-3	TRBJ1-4	TGTGCCAGCAGTCCTTCCCGAGGGGTTAGAGAAAAACTGTTTTTT	CASSPSRGVREKLFF
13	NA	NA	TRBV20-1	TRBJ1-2	TGCAGTGCTCGGGGACCGGAGAACTATGGCTACACCTTC	CSARGPENYGYTF
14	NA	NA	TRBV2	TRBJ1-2	TGTGCCAGCAGTGATCGGGGGGGGAACTATGGCTACACCTTC	CASSDRGGNYGYTF
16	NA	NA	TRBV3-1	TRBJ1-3	TGTGCCAGCAGCCAATGGCCCAGTGGTTCTGGAAACACCATATATTTT	CASSQWPSGSGNTIYF
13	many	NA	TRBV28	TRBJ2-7	TGTGCCAGCACAGGGGATTACCTTCGCGAGCAGTACTTC	CASTGDYLREQYF
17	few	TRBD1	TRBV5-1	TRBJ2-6	TGCGCCAGCAGCACCGGGACAGGGGTTTCTGGGGCCAACGTCCTGACTTTC	CASSTGTGVSGANVLTF
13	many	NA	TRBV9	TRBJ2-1	TGTGCCAGCAGCGTAGTAGGGTGGGGTGAGCAGTTCTTC	CASSVVGWGEQFF
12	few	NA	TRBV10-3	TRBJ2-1	TGTGCCATCAGTGGAGGGAACAATGAGCAGTTCTTC	CAISGGNNEQFF
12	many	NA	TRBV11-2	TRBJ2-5	TGTGCCAGCAGCCTAGTAATTGAGACCCAGTACTTC	CASSLVIETQYF